The next 19 T cell receptor beta chains were all read from a single sample in a study of PD-L1 blockade in urothelial cancer. Profiled with immunoSEQ multiplex PCR; TCRdb holds only in-frame clones, not every one. The sample yields tens of thousands of clones, 65% to 85% seen once. Specified time point: pretreatment peripheral blood. The sample was PBMCs, taken around atezolizumab (anti-PD-L1) treatment. Every receptor here comes from a woman between 65 and 79 years old with urothelial cancer.

CDR3 region: CASSLGAGGGNTEAFF. CDR3 nucleotides: TGCGCCAGCAGCTTGGGGGCGGGCGGGGGAAACACTGAAGCTTTCTTT. This chain uses TRBV5-1 with TRBJ1-1, with D maybe TRBD1 (5 bases). Trimming removed 0 bases at V and 2 bases at J, with 14 bases between. Germline V gene sequence: CDR1 SGHRS, CDR2 YFSETQ. This CDR3 spans 16 amino acids.

The chain carries TRBV18 and TRBJ1-4, with a possible D match to TRBD1 (5 bases). Germline CDR1 KGHSH, CDR2 LQKENI. The V end lost 3 bases, the J end lost 0 bases, and 8 bases lay between the germline ends. This CDR3 comprises 15 residues. The CDR3 here is CASSPRQTTNEKLFF. DNA of the CDR3: TGTGCCAGCTCACCGAGACAGACAACTAATGAAAAACTGTTTTTT.

This clone was recorded once. The rearrangement links TRBV6-1 to TRBJ1-4; tentative D call: TRBD1 (6 bases). Per the germline V gene, CDR1 is MNHNS and CDR2 is SASEGT. V lost 3 bases and J lost 1, with 12 bases in between. This CDR3 contains 16 residues. The DNA for the CDR3 is TGTGCCAGCAGTGAGCCACGGACAGAAACTAATGAAAAACTGTTTTTT. Translation: CASSEPRTETNEKLFF.

This chain links TRBV15 with TRBJ1-4; tentatively, D is TRBD1 (5 bases). CDR3 length: 15 amino acids. The germline V gene has CDR1 LNHNV and CDR2 YYDKDF (reference sequence). Trimming cost V 5 bases and J 8 bases, with 18 bases left between them. The CDR3 spells CATSSTTALEEKLFF. The CDR3 bases are TGTGCCACCAGCTCGACGACAGCCCTCGAGGAAAAACTGTTTTTT.

This clone was counted once. The genes are TRBV2 and TRBJ2-1; TRBD1 might be the D (5 bases). V shed 7 bases and J shed 10 bases, with 8 bases lying between them. This CDR3 is 10 amino acids long. The germline V gene encodes CDR1 SNHLY and CDR2 FYNNEI. The CDR3 DNA follows: TGTGCCAGCATGGGGCAAGAGCAGTTCTTC. This encodes CASMGQEQFF. The entire variable domain, with the rest obtained from reference TRBV2 and TRBJ2-1, is as follows: EPEVTQTPSHQVTQMGQEVILRCVPISNHLYFYWYRQILGQKVEFLVSFYNNEISEKSEIFDDQFSVERPDGSNFTLKIRSTKLEDSAMYFCASMGQEQFFGPGTRLTVL.

This chain uses TRBV27 with TRBJ2-3; 8 bases align to TRBD1. J gave up 1 base and V 3 bases, and 9 bases lay outside the gene matches. Germline V CDR1 and CDR2: MNHEY, SMNVEV (reference sequence). CDR3 length: 17 amino acids. The CDR3: CASSFFGWGQGTDTQYF. CDR3 nucleotides: TGTGCCAGCAGTTTTTTTGGGTGGGGACAGGGCACAGATACGCAGTATTTT.

This chain joins TRBV28 and TRBJ2-7; tentative D call: TRBD1 (6 bases). V dropped 8 bases and J dropped 3 bases, with 17 bases sitting between them. Germline loops: CDR1 MDHEN, CDR2 SYDVKM. This CDR3 spans 14 amino acids. This chain's CDR3 is CASSKVGAGYEQYF. In DNA, the CDR3 is TGTGCCAGCTCCAAGGTGGGGGCAGGCTACGAGCAGTACTTC.

The J gene is TRBJ2-5, the V gene TRBV5-4, with D maybe TRBD2 (5 bases). The germline V gene encodes CDR1 SGHNT and CDR2 YYREEE (reference sequence). This CDR3 has 13 residues. Trimming removed 1 base at V and 9 bases at J, with 13 bases between. Here the CDR3 reads CASSLRSAEAQYF. In DNA, the CDR3 is TGTGCCAGCAGCTTGCGCTCAGCGGAGGCCCAGTACTTC.

The chain uses TRBV29-1 and TRBJ2-1; 14 nucleotides line up with TRBD2. This CDR3 has 14 residues. J gave up 9 bases and V 6 bases, and 7 bases lay outside the gene matches. CDR1 and CDR2 from the germline V gene are SQVTM and ANQGSEA. The CDR3 coding sequence is TGCAGCGTCGCACCGACTAGCGGGAGGGCTGAGCAGTTCTTC. It is translated as CSVAPTSGRAEQFF.

The chain joins TRBV27 to TRBJ2-3; weak D call: TRBD2 (5 bases). V gave up 3 bases and J gave up 0 bases, with 7 bases separating them. The germline gives CDR1 MNHEY, CDR2 SMNVEV (reference sequence). The CDR3 length is 14 residues. As DNA, the CDR3 is TGTGCCAGCAGTTTCTGGAGGAGCACAGATACGCAGTATTTT. It codes for CASSFWRSTDTQYF.

The chain uses TRBV5-1 and TRBJ1-1; TRBD1 matches at 10 bases. The V and J ends lost 2 bases and 3 bases, in that order; junction bases with no gene match: 4. Germline V lookup: CDR1 SGHRS, CDR2 YFSETQ. The CDR3 extends over 15 amino acids. The CDR3 region is CASSLRTGGDTEAFF. The CDR3 coding sequence is TGCGCCAGCAGCTTAAGGACAGGGGGGGACACTGAAGCTTTCTTT. Complete variable domain (other parts from reference TRBV5-1 and TRBJ1-1): KAGVTQTPRYLIKTRGQQVTLSCSPISGHRSVSWYQQTPGQGLQFLFEYFSETQRNKGNFPGRFSGRQFSNSRSEMNVSTLELGDSALYLCASSLRTGGDTEAFFGQGTRLTVV.

The V gene is TRBV7-8, the J gene TRBJ2-2, with D possibly TRBD1 on 7 matching bases. The length of the CDR3 is 18 residues. From germline, CDR1 is SGHVS and CDR2 FQNEAQ. V was pared by 8 bases and J by 2 bases, with 24 bases between. CDR3: CASARGAATGINTGELFF. The CDR3 bases are TGTGCCAGCGCGAGGGGGGCAGCGACAGGGATAAACACCGGGGAGCTGTTTTTT.

This chain joins TRBV29-1 and TRBJ2-2; 8 nucleotides match TRBD1. Looked up from germline, CDR1 is SQVTM and CDR2 is ANQGSEA. The trim removed 4 bases at V and 6 bases at J, leaving 7 bases unmatched. The length of the CDR3 is 14 residues. CDR3 protein: CSVGVTGDPGELFF. The CDR3 nucleotides read TGCAGCGTTGGGGTGACAGGGGACCCCGGGGAGCTGTTTTTT.

This sequence joins TRBV27 and TRBJ1-1, with 7 bases lining up with TRBD1. CDR3 length: 15 amino acids. Germline-derived CDR1 and CDR2 are MNHEY and SMNVEV (reference sequence). Trimming at V came to 4 bases and at J to 0 bases, leaving 5 bases not matched to a gene. The CDR3 DNA reads as TGTGCCAGCAGTTCCGACAGGGTGGTGAACACTGAAGCTTTCTTT. Translating gives CASSSDRVVNTEAFF.

This chain uses TRBV4-3 with TRBJ2-3; 10 bases match TRBD2. The V gene's germline CDR1 is LGHNA and CDR2 YSLEER. The CDR3 loop spans 16 amino acids. The ends lost 0 bases at V and 3 bases at J; junction bases unmatched: 3. CDR3 protein: CASSQDLAGETDTQYF. CDR3 coding DNA: TGCGCCAGCAGCCAAGACCTAGCGGGGGAGACAGATACGCAGTATTTT.

This sequence joins TRBV5-8 and TRBJ2-2; no firm D call. The CDR3 is made up of 16 amino acids. V was trimmed by 0 bases and J by 4 bases, leaving 13 bases between them. Germline CDR1 SGHTS, CDR2 YDEGEE. The DNA for the CDR3 is TGTGCCAGCAGCTTGGCTCTGAGGCGGCGCACCGGGGAGCTGTTTTTT. Protein: CASSLALRRRTGELFF.

About this clone itself: Other DNA sequences from this sample encode an identical CDR3 as well. This chain connects TRBV6-5 to TRBJ1-2; TRBD1 agrees at 7 bases. Trimming at V came to 0 bases and at J to 4 bases, leaving 2 bases not matched to a gene. Looked up from germline, CDR1 is MNHEY and CDR2 is SVGAGI. The CDR3 contains 14 residues. Here the CDR3 DNA reads TGTGCCAGCAGTTACTCTCGGGACAGCTATGGCTACACCTTC. Amino acid sequence: CASSYSRDSYGYTF.

The genes are TRBV10-3 and TRBJ2-7, with TRBD2 matching over 10 bases. This CDR3 contains 16 residues. Germline V lookup: CDR1 ENHRY, CDR2 SYGVKD. V was clipped by 4 bases and J by 0 bases; unmatched bases: 6. This CDR3 is CAISVRASGGSYEQYF. The DNA for the CDR3 is TGTGCCATCAGTGTAAGGGCTAGCGGGGGCTCCTACGAGCAGTACTTC.

The chain uses TRBV10-3 and TRBJ2-1; TRBD1 agrees at 8 bases. The V gene's germline CDR1 is ENHRY and CDR2 SYGVKD. The CDR3 sequence is 13 residues long. Trimming took 10 bases from V and 8 from J; bases not matched to a gene: 10. The CDR3, as DNA: TGTGCCACGGGGACAGGCCTCGACCATGAGCAGTTCTTC. Translating it yields CATGTGLDHEQFF.